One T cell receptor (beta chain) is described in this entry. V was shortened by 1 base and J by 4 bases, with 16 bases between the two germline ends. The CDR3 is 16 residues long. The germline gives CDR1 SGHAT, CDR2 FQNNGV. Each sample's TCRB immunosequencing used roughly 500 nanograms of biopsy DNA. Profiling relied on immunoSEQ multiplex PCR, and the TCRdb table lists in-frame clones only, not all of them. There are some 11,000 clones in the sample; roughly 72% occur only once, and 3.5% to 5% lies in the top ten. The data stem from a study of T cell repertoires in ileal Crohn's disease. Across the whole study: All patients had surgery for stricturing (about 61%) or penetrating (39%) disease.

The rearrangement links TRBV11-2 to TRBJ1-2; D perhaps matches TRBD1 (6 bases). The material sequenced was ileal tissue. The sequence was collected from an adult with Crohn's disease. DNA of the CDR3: TGTGCCAGCAGCTTAGGATTTGGGGACATATTCTATGGCTACACCTTC. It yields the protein CASSLGFGDIFYGYTF.